The rows below give T cell receptor beta chains drawn from one sample of a study of brain T cells in children with intractable seizures. Sequencing used immunoSEQ multiplex PCR; TCRdb keeps in-frame clones, though not all of them. The repertoire holds 50,000 to 75,000 clones, around 96% seen once, with more than 0.3% in the top ten. The starting material was peripheral blood, obtained at surgery. These receptors were taken from a boy in the first two years of life with focal cortical dysplasia and intractable seizures. Each CDR3 is given with its conserved first and last residue. D genes are given only for firm matches.

v_gene	d_gene	j_gene	CDR3nt	CDR3aa
TRBV5-6	NA	TRBJ1-2	TGTGCCAGCAGCCCCCTGGGAGGGCCCCCGGATGGCTACACCTTC	CASSPLGGPPDGYTF
TRBV7-2	TRBD1	TRBJ1-4	TGTGCCAGCAGCATTGGACAGGCTCTACATGAAAAACTGTTTTTT	CASSIGQALHEKLFF
TRBV7-8	NA	TRBJ1-2	TGTGCCAGCAGCTTAGTCTTGGGCAACTACACCTTC	CASSLVLGNYTF
TRBV19	NA	TRBJ1-6	TGTGCCAGTAGTATAAAGGGGACCCTTTCACCCCTCCACTTT	CASSIKGTLSPLHF
TRBV3-1/TRBV3-2	NA	TRBJ1-3	TGTGTCAGCAGCCAAGAGGGTAACTCTGGAAACACCATATATTTT	CVSSQEGNSGNTIYF
TRBV5-1	NA	TRBJ2-3	TGCGCCAGCAGCTCAACAGGGGAGGGCACAGATACGCAGTATTTT	CASSSTGEGTDTQYF
TRBV19	NA	TRBJ2-1	TGTGCCAGTAGTATCCACAGGGTCTCCTACAATGAGCAGTTCTTC	CASSIHRVSYNEQFF
TRBV5-1	NA	TRBJ1-6	TGCGCCAGCAGCCGGGGGGACACCTTGGGAGCGGGTTATAATTCACCCCTCCACTTT	CASSRGDTLGAGYNSPLHF
TRBV2	NA	TRBJ2-3	TGTGCCAGCACAAGAATGGACTACCCCGGAGATACGCAGTATTTT	CASTRMDYPGDTQYF
TRBV5-1	TRBD1	TRBJ2-3	TGCGCCAGCGGACAGGGGACAGATACGCAGTATTTT	CASGQGTDTQYF
TRBV4-1	NA	TRBJ2-7	TGCGCCAGCAGCCAAGACCGACCGGGACACGGCTCCTACGAGCAGTACTTC	CASSQDRPGHGSYEQYF
TRBV4-3	NA	TRBJ2-2	TGCGCCAGCAGCCAAGTACTTCCGGGAGAATACACCGGGGAGCTGTTTTTT	CASSQVLPGEYTGELFF
TRBV6-1	NA	TRBJ2-5	TGTGCCAGCAGTGAAGGGTTGGGGGAGACCCAGTACTTC	CASSEGLGETQYF
TRBV4-2	NA	TRBJ2-7	TGTGCCAGCAGCCTCCGGGACGGACCCTACGAGCAGTACTTC	CASSLRDGPYEQYF
TRBV19	TRBD2	TRBJ2-1	TGTGCCAGTAGTATAAAAGCGGGGGAATACAATGAGCAGTTCTTC	CASSIKAGEYNEQFF
TRBV5-1	TRBD1	TRBJ1-5	TGCGCCAGCAGCATGTGGGACAGCGATCAGCCCCAGCATTTT	CASSMWDSDQPQHF
TRBV19	TRBD2	TRBJ2-1	TGTGCCAGTAGTATATGGGGGGGAACCTACAATGAGCAGTTCTTC	CASSIWGGTYNEQFF
TRBV5-8	TRBD1	TRBJ1-2	TGTGCCAGCAGCCACCGGACAGGGAGTTATGGCTACACCTTC	CASSHRTGSYGYTF
TRBV12-3/TRBV12-4	TRBD1	TRBJ2-7	TGTGCCAGCAGTGGGGACAGGGGCGAGCAGTACTTC	CASSGDRGEQYF
TRBV18	NA	TRBJ1-1	TGTGCCAGCTCCCCCGAGCGGGAATTTGGCACTGAAGCTTTCTTT	CASSPEREFGTEAFF
TRBV5-6	TRBD1	TRBJ1-2	TGTGCCAGCAGCTTGCTAGGGGGCCTTGGCTACACCTTC	CASSLLGGLGYTF